Detailed here is one T cell receptor (beta chain). Some clones are missing from TCRdb's copy, which holds only in-frame ones; the method was immunoSEQ multiplex PCR. This sample carries roughly 68,000 clones, around 84% of them seen once, and the ten largest clones take roughly 4.9%. The CDR3 contains 13 residues. This sample is part of a study of Tregs in tolerant kidney transplant recipients. Source material: CD4+ T cells from blood. The chain combines TRBV21-1 with TRBJ2-1; the table's D gene call, TRBD1, was not cross checked with the DNA. TRBV21-1 constitutes a pseudogene. This receptor was identified in a human donor in good health. CDR3 residues: CASGGQGEDEQFF. Here the CDR3 DNA reads TGTGCCAGCGGGGGACAGGGGGAGGATGAGCAGTTCTTC.